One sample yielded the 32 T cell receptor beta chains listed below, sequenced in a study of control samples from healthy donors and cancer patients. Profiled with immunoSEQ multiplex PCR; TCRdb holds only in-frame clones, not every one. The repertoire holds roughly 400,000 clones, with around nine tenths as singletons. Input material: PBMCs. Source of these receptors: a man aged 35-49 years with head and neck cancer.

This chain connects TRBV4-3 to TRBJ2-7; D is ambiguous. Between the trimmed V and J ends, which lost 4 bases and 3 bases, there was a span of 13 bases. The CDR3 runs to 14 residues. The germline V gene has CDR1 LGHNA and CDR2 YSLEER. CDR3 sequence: CASSLTVGYYEQYF. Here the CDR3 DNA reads TGCGCCAGCAGCCTCACGGTGGGCTACTACGAGCAGTACTTC.

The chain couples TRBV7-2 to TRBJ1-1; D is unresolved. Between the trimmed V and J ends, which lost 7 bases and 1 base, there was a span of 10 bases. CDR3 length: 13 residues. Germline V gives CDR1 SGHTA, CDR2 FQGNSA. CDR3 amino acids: CASKFRRNTEAFF. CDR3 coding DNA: TGTGCCAGCAAATTTCGGAGGAACACTGAAGCTTTCTTT.

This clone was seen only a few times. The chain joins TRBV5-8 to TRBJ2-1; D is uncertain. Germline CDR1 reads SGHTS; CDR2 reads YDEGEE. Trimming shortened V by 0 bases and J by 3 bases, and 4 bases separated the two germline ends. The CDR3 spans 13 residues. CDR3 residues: CASSLGGYNEQFF. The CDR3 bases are TGTGCCAGCAGCTTGGGGGGCTACAATGAGCAGTTCTTC. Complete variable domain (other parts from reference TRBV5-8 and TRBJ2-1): EAGVTQSPTHLIKTRGQQATLRCSPISGHTSVYWYQQALGLGLQFLLWYDEGEERNRGNFPPRFSGRQFPNYSSELNVNALELEDSALYLCASSLGGYNEQFFGPGTRLTVL.

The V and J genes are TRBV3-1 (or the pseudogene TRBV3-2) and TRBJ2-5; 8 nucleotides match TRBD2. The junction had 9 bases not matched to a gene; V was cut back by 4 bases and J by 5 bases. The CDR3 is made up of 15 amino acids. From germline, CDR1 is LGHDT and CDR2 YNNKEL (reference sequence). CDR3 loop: CASSRPGGARETQYF. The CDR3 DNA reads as TGTGCCAGCAGCCGCCCCGGGGGGGCCCGTGAGACCCAGTACTTC.

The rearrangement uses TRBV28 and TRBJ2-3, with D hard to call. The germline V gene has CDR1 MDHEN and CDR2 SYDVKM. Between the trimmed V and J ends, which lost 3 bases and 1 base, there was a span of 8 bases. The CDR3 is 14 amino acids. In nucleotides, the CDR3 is TGTGCCAGCAGTTTGTCTCGGGGCACAGATACGCAGTATTTT. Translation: CASSLSRGTDTQYF. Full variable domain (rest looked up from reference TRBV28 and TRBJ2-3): DVKVTQSSRYLVKRTGEKVFLECVQDMDHENMFWYRQDPGLGLRLIYFSYDVKMKEKGDIPEGYSVSREKKERFSLILESASTNQTSMYLCASSLSRGTDTQYFGPGTRLTVL.

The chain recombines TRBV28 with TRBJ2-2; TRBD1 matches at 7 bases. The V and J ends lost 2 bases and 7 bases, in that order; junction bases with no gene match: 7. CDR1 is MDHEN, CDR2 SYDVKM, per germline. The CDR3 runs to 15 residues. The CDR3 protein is CASSLPPSGGGELFF. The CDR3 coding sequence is TGTGCCAGCAGTTTACCCCCCTCAGGGGGCGGGGAGCTGTTTTTT.

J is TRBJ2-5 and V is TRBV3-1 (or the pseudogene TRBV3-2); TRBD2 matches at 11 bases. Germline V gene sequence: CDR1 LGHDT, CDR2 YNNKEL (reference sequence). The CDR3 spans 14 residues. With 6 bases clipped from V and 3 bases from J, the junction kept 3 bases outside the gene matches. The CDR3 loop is CASSLSGREETQYF. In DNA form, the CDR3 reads TGTGCCAGCAGTCTTAGCGGGAGGGAAGAGACCCAGTACTTC.

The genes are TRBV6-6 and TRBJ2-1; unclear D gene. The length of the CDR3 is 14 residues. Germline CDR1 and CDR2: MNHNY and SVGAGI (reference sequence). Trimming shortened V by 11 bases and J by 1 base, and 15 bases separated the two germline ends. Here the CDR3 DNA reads TGTGCCGGTGGGTCGACCCCTTCCTACAATGAGCAGTTCTTC. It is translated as CAGGSTPSYNEQFF.

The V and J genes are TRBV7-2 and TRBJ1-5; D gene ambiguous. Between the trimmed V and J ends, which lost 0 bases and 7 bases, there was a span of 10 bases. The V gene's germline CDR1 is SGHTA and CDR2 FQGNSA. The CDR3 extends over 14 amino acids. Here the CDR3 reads CASSLAEPGQPQHF. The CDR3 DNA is TGTGCCAGCAGCTTAGCAGAACCGGGGCAGCCCCAGCATTTT.

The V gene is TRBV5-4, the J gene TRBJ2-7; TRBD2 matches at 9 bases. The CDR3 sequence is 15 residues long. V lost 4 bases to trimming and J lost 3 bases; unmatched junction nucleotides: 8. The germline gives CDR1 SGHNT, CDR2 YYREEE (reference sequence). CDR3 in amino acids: CASSPSLAGSYEQYF. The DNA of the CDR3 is TGTGCCAGCAGCCCATCTCTAGCGGGGAGCTACGAGCAGTACTTC.

CDR3 loop: CASSPATIRTEAFF. Here the CDR3 DNA reads TGTGCCAGCTCACCCGCTACAATCCGCACTGAAGCTTTCTTT. The chain combines TRBV18 with TRBJ1-1; D not resolved. Trimming took 3 bases from V and 4 from J, leaving 12 bases between them. From germline, CDR1 is KGHSH and CDR2 LQKENI. CDR3 length: 14 amino acids.

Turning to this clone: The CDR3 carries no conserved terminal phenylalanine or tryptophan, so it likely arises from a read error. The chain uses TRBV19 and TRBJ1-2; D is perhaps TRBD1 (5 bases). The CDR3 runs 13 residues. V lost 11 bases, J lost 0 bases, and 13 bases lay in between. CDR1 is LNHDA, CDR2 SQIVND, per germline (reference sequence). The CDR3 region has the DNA TGTGCCGGGAGGGACCTAGCTAACTATGGCTACACCCTC. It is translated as CAGRDLANYGYTL.

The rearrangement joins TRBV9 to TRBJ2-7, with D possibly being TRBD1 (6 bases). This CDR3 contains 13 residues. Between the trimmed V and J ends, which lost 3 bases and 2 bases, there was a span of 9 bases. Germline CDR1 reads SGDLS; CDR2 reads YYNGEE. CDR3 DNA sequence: TGTGCCAGCAGCGCCACAGGGACCTACGAGCAGTACTTC. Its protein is CASSATGTYEQYF.

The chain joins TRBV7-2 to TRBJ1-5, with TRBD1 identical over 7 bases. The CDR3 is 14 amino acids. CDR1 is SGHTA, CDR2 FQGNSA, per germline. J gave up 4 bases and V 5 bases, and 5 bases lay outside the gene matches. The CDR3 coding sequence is TGTGCCAGCAGCAACCCAGGGGGGAATCAGCCCCAGCATTTT. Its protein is CASSNPGGNQPQHF.

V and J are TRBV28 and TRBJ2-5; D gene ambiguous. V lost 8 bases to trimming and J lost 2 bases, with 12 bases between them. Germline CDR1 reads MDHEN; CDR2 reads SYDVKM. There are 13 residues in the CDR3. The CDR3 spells CASHRADQETQYF. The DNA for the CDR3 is TGTGCCAGCCACCGGGCAGATCAAGAGACCCAGTACTTC.

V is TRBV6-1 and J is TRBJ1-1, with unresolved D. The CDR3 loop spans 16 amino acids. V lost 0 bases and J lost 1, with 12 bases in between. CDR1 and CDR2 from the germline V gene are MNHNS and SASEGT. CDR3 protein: CASSEAGKVSNTEAFF. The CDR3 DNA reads TGTGCCAGCAGTGAAGCGGGGAAGGTCTCGAACACTGAAGCTTTCTTT.

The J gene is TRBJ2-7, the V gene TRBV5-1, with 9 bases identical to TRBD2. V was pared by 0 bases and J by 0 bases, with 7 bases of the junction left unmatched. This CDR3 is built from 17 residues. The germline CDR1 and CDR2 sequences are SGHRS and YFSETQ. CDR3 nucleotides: TGCGCCAGCAGCTTGGGCCCAGCGGGGGGCTCCTCCTACGAGCAGTACTTC. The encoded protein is CASSLGPAGGSSYEQYF.

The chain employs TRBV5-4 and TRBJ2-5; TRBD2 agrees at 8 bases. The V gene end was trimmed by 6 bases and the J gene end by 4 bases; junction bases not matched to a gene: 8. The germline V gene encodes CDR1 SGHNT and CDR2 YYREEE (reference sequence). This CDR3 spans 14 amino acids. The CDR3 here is CASTLSGISETQYF. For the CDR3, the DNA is TGTGCCAGCACCCTTAGCGGGATTTCAGAGACCCAGTACTTC.

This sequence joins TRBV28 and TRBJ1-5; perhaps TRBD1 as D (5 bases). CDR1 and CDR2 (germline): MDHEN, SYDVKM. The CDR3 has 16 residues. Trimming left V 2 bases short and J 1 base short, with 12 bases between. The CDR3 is CASSLGRGMSNQPQHF. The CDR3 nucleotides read TGTGCCAGCAGTTTAGGGCGGGGGATGAGCAATCAGCCCCAGCATTTT.

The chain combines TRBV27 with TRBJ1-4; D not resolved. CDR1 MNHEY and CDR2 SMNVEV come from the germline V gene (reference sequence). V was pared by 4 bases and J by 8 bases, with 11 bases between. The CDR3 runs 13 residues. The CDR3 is CASSSSNWEKLFF. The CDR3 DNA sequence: TGTGCCAGCAGTTCCAGCAACTGGGAAAAACTGTTTTTT.

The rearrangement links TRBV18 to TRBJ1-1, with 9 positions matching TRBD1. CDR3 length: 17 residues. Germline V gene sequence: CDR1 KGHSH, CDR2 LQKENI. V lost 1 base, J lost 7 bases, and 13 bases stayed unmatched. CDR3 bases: TGTGCCAGCTCACCACTGGGGGGCCCGGGACAGGGATTTGAAGCTTTCTTT. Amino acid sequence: CASSPLGGPGQGFEAFF.

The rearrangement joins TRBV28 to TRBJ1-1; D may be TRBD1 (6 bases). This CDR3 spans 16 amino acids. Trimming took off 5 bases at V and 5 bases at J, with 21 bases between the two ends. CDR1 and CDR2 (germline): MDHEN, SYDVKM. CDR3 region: CASSPRVGQGKTEAFF. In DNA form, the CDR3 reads TGTGCCAGCAGTCCTCGCGTGGGGCAGGGGAAAACTGAAGCTTTCTTT.

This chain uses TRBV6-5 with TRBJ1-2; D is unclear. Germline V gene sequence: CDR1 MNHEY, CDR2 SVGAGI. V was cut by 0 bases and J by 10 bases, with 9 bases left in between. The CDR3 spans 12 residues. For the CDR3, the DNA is TGTGCCAGCAGTTACTCACCTGGACTCTACACCTTC. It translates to CASSYSPGLYTF.

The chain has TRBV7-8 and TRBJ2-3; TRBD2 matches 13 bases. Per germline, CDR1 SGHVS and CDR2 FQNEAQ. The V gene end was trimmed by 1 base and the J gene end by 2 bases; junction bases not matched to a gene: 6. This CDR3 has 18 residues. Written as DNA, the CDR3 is TGTGCCAGCAGCTTAGTGCGGACTAGCGGGAGAATCACAGATACGCAGTATTTT. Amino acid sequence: CASSLVRTSGRITDTQYF. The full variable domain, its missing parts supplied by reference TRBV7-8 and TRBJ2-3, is GAGVSQSPRYKVAKRGQDVALRCDPISGHVSLFWYQQALGQGPEFLTYFQNEAQLDKSGLPSDRFFAERPEGSVSTLKIQRTQQEDSAVYLCASSLVRTSGRITDTQYFGPGTRLTVL.

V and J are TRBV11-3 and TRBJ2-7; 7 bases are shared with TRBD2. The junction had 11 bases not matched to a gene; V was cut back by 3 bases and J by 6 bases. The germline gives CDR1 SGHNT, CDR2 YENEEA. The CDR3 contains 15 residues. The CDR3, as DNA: TGTGCCAGCAGCTTGGGTGGACTAGAAGGTGGCGAGCAGTACTTC. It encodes CASSLGGLEGGEQYF.

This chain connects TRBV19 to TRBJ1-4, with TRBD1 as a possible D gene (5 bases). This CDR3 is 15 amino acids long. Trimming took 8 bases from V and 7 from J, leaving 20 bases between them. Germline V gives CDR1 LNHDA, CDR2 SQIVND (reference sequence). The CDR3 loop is CASHLPGQKGEKLFF. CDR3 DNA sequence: TGTGCCAGTCACCTCCCAGGGCAGAAAGGTGAAAAACTGTTTTTT.

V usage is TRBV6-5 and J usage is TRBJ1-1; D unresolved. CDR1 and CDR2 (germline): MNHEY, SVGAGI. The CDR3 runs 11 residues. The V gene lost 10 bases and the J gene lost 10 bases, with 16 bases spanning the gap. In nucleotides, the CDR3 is TGTGCCACTCGACCGGGTCAGATAGCTTTCTTT. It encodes CATRPGQIAFF.

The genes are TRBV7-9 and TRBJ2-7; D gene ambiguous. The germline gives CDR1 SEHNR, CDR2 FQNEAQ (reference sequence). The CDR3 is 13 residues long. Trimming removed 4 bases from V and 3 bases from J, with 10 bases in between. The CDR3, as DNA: TGTGCCAGCAGCTCGACTCAGCGCTACGAGCAGTACTTC. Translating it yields CASSSTQRYEQYF.

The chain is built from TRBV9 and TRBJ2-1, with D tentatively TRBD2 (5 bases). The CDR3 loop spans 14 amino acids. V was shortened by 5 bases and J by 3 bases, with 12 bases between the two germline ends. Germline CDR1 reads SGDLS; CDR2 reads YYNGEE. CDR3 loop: CASSAREDYNEQFF. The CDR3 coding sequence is TGTGCCAGCAGTGCACGGGAAGACTACAATGAGCAGTTCTTC.

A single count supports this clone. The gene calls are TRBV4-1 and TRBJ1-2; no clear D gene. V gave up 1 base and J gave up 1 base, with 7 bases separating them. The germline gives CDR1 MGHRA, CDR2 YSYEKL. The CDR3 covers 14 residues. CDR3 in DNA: TGCGCCAGCAGCCAAGTAGACCGTAACTATGGCTACACCTTC. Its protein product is CASSQVDRNYGYTF.

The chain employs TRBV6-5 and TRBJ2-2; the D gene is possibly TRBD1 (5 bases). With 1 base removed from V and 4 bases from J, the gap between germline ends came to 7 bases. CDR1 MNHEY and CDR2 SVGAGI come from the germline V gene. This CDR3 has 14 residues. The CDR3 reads CASSYWQGTGELFF. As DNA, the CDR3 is TGTGCCAGCAGTTACTGGCAGGGCACCGGGGAGCTGTTTTTT.

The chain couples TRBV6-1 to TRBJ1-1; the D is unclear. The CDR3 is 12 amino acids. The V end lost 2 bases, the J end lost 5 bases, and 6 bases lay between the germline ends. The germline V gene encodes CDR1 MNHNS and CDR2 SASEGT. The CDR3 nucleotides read TGTGCCAGCAGTGAACAGAGGACTGAAGCTTTCTTT. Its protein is CASSEQRTEAFF.